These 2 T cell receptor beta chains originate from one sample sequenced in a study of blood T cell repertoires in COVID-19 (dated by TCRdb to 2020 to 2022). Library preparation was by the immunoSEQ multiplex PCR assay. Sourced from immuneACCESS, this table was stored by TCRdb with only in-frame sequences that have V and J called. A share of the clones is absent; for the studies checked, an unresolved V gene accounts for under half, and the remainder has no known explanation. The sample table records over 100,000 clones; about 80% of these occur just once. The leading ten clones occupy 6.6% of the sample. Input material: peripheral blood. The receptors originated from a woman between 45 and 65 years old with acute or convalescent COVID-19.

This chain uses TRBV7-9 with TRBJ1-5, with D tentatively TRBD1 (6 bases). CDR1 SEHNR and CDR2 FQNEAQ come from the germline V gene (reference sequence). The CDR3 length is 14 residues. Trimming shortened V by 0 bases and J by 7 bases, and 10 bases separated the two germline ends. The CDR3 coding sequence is TGTGCCAGCAGCTTAGCCCAGGGGCACCAGCCCCAGCATTTT. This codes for CASSLAQGHQPQHF.

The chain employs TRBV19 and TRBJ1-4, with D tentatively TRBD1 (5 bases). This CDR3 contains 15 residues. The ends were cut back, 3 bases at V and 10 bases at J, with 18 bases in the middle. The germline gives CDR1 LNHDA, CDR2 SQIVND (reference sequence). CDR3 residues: CASSMGPAGGGKLFF. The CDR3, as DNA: TGTGCCAGTAGTATGGGTCCGGCAGGCGGGGGAAAACTGTTTTTT.